What follows describes a single T cell receptor delta chain. At one boundary the junction diverges from the germline segment, which might be a read error. The data derive from a study of gamma-delta chains in newborns, infants, children. TCRdb applied CATT to the reads for clone calling. The data contain several thousand delta-chain clones, roughly 50% of them singletons. Germline values: CDR1 GEAIGNYY, CDR2 EKD. The CDR3 consists of 20 residues. This chain connects TRDV2 to TRDJ3; 9 positions match TRDD3. The specimen sequenced was blood. The sequence came from a child who received the measles vaccine. This CDR3 is CACGTFTGGKSSWDTRQMFF. DNA of the CDR3: TGTGCCTGTGGCACCTTTACTGGGGGAAAAAGCTCCTGGGACACCCGACAGATGTTTTTC.